This T cell receptor (beta chain) was identified during a study of shared clonotypes between healthy human individuals. Generated by immunoSEQ multiplex PCR, the TCRdb table keeps only in-frame clones and is missing some. The sample carries about 2.3 million clones, roughly 93% recorded once. On this clone: Its antigen is as yet unknown.

J was trimmed by 6 bases and V by 4 bases; bases with no gene match: 11. Germline V gene lookup returns CDR1 MGHRA and CDR2 YSYEKL. The CDR3 is made up of 17 amino acids. Regarding the study as a whole: Clonotypes not shared had lower generation probabilities than those common to all four donors.

This TCR came from a man between 18 and 29 years old in good health. Some clones in this sample may be carry-over from other donors' samples. The chain links TRBV4-1 to TRBJ2-1; 11 bases line up with TRBD2. The sample consisted of naive CD4+ T cells from PBMCs. Subset here: CD45RA+ positively selected. In nucleotides, the CDR3 is TGCGCCAGCAGCCCCCTCCAACTAGCGGGAGAGGGCAATGAGCAGTTCTTC. As protein: CASSPLQLAGEGNEQFF.